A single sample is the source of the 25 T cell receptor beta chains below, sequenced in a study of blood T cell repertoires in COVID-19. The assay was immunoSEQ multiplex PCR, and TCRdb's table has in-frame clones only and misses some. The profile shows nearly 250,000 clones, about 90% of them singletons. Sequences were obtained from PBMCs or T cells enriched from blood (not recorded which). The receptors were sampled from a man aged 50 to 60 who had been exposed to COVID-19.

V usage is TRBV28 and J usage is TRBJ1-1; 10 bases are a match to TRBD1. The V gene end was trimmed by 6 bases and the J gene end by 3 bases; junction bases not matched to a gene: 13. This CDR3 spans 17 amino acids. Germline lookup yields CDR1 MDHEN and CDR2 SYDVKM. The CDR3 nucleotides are TGTGCCAGCAGCCAGACCTCCGGGACAGGGGAGCACACTGAAGCTTTCTTT. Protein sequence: CASSQTSGTGEHTEAFF.

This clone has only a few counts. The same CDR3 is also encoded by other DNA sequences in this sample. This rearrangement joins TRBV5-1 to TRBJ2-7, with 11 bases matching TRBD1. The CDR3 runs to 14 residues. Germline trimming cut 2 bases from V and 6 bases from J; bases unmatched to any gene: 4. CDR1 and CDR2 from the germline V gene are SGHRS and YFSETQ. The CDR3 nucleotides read TGCGCCAGCAGCTTAGGACAGGGGGCAGCCGAGCAGTACTTC. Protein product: CASSLGQGAAEQYF.

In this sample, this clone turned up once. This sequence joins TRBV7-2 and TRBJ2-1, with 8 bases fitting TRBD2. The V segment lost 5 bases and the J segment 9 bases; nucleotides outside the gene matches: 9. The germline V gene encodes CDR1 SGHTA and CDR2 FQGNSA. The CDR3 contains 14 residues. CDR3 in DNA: TGTGCCAGCAGCATTGGACTAGCATACGGTGAGCAGTTCTTC. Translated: CASSIGLAYGEQFF. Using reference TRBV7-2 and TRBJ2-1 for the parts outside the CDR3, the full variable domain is GAGVSQSPSNKVTEKGKDVELRCDPISGHTALYWYRQSLGQGLEFLIYFQGNSAPDKSGLPSDRFSAERTGGSVSTLTIQRTQQEDSAVYLCASSIGLAYGEQFFGPGTRLTVL.

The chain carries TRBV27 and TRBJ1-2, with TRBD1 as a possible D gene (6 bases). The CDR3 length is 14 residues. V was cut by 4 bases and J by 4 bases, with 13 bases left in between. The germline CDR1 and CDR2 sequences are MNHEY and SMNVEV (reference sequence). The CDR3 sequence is CASSSRTETYGYTF. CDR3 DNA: TGTGCCAGCAGTTCCCGGACAGAAACCTATGGCTACACCTTC.

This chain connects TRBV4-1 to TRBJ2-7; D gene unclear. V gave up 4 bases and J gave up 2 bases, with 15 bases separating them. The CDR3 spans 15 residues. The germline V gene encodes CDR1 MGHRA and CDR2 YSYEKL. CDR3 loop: CASSPDWLGAYEQYV. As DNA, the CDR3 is TGCGCCAGCAGCCCCGATTGGCTTGGTGCCTACGAGCAGTACGTC.

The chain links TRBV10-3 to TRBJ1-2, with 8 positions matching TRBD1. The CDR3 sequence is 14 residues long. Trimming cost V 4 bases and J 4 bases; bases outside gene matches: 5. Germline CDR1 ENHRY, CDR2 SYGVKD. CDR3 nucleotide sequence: TGTGCCATCAGTGGGGGACAGGCGGTCTATGGCTACACCTTC. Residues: CAISGGQAVYGYTF.

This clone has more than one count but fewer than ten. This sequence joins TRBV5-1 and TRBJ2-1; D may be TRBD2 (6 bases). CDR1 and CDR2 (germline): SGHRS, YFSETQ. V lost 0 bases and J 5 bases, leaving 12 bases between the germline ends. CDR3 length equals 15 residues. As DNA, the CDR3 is TGCGCCAGCAGCTTGGGCGGGACTGCTAACAATGAGCAGTTCTTC. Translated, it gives CASSLGGTANNEQFF.

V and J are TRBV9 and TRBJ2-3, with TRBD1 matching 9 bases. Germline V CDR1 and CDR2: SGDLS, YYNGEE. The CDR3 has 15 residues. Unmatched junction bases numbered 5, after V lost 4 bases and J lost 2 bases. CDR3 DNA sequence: TGTGCCAGCAGCACTCGACAGGGGGTCACAGATACGCAGTATTTT. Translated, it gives CASSTRQGVTDTQYF. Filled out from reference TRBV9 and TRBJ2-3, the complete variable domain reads DSGVTQTPKHLITATGQRVTLRCSPRSGDLSVYWYQQSLDQGLQFLIQYYNGEERAKGNILERFSAQQFPDLHSELNLSSLELGDSALYFCASSTRQGVTDTQYFGPGTRLTVL.

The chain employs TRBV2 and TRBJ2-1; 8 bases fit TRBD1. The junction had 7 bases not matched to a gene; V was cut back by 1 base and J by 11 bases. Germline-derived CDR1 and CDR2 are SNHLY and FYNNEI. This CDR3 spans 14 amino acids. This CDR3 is CASSEGQGAGKQFF. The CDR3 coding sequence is TGTGCCAGCAGTGAAGGTCAGGGGGCTGGGAAGCAGTTCTTC.

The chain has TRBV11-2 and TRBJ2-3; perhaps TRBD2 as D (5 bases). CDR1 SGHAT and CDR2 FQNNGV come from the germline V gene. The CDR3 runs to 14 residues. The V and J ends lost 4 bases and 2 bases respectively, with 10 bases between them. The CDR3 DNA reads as TGTGCCAGCAGCTATACCGGGAACACAGATACGCAGTATTTT. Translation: CASSYTGNTDTQYF. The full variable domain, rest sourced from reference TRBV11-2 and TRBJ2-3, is EAGVAQSPRYKIIEKRQSVAFWCNPISGHATLYWYQQILGQGPKLLIQFQNNGVVDDSQLPKDRFSAERLKGVDSTLKIQPAKLEDSAVYLCASSYTGNTDTQYFGPGTRLTVL.

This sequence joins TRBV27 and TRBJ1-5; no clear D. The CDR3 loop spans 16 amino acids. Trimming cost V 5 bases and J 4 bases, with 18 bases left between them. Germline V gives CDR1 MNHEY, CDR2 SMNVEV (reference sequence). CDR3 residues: CASSDPPGRRNQPQHF. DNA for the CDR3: TGTGCCAGCAGTGACCCCCCGGGGAGACGGAATCAGCCCCAGCATTTT.

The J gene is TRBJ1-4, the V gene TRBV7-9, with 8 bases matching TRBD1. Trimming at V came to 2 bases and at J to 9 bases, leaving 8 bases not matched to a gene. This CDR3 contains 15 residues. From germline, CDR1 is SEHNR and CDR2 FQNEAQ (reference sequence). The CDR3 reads CASSLKQGDRQKLFF. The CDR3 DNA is TGTGCCAGCAGCTTAAAGCAAGGGGACAGGCAAAAACTGTTTTTT.

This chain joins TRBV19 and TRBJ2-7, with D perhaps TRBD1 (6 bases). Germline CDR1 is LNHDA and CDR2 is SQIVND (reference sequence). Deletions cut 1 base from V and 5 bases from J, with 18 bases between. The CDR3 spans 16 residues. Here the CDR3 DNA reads TGTGCCAGTAGTATAGGGAGGAGGCAGGGGCGGGACGAGCAGTACTTC. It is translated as CASSIGRRQGRDEQYF. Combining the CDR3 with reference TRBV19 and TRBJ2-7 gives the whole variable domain DGGITQSPKYLFRKEGQNVTLSCEQNLNHDAMYWYRQDPGQGLRLIYYSQIVNDFQKGDIAEGYSVSREKKESFPLTVTSAQKNPTAFYLCASSIGRRQGRDEQYFGPGTRLTVT.

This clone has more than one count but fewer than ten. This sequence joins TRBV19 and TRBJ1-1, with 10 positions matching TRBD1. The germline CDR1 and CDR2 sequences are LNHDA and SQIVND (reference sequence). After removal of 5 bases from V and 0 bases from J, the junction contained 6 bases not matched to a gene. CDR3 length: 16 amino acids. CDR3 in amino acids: CASSEGTGVMNTEAFF. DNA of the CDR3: TGTGCCAGTAGTGAAGGGACAGGGGTTATGAACACTGAAGCTTTCTTT.

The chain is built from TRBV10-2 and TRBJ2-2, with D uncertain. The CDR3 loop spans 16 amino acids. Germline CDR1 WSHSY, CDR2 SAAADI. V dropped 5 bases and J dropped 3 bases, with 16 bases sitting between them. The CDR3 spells CASSWSLKHDTGELFF. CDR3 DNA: TGCGCCAGCAGTTGGTCCTTAAAGCATGACACCGGGGAGCTGTTTTTT.

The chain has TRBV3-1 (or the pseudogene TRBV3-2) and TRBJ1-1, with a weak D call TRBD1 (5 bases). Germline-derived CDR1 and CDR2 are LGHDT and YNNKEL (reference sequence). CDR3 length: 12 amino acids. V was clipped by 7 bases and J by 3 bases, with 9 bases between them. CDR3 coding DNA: TGTGCCAGCATGGACATTCACACTGAAGCTTTCTTT. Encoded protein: CASMDIHTEAFF.

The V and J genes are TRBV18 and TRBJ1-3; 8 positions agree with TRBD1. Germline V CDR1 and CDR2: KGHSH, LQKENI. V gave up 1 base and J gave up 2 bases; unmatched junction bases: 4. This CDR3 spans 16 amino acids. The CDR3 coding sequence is TGTGCCAGCTCACCACGTGGACAGGGTGCTGGAAACACCATATATTTT. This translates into CASSPRGQGAGNTIYF.

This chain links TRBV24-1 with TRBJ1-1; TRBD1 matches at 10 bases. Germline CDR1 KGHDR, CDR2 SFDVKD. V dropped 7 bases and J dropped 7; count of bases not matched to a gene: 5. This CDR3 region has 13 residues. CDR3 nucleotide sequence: TGTGCCACCAGAGGGACAGGGGATCTTGAAGCTTTCTTT. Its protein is CATRGTGDLEAFF.

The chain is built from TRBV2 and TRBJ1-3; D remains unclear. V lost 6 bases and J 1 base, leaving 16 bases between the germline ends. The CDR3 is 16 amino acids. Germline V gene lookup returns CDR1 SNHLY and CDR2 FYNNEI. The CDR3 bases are TGTGCCAGCAGCGCCTCTTCTTATACTTCTGGAAACACCATATATTTT. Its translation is CASSASSYTSGNTIYF.

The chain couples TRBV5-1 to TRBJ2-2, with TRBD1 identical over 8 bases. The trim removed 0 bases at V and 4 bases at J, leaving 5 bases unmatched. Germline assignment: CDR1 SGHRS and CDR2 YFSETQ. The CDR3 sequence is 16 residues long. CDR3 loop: CASSLGQGMVTGELFF. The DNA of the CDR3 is TGCGCCAGCAGCTTGGGACAGGGGATGGTCACCGGGGAGCTGTTTTTT.

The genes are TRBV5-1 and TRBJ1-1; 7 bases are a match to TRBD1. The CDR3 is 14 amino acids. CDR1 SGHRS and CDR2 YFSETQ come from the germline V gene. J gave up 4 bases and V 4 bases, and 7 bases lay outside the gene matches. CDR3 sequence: CASSVQGSATEAFF. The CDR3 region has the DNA TGCGCCAGCAGCGTACAGGGGTCGGCCACTGAAGCTTTCTTT.

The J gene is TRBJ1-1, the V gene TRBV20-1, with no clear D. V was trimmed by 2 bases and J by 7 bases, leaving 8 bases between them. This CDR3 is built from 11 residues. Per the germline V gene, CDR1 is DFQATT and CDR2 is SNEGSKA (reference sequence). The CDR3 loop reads CSARREIEAFF. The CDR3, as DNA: TGCAGTGCTAGACGGGAGATTGAAGCTTTCTTT.

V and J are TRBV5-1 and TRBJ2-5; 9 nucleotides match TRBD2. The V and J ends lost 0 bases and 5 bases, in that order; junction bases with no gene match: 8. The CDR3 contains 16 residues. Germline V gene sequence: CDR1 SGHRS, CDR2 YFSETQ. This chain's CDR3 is CASSLVGGGVGETQYF. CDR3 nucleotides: TGCGCCAGCAGCTTGGTCGGCGGGGGGGTCGGGGAGACCCAGTACTTC.

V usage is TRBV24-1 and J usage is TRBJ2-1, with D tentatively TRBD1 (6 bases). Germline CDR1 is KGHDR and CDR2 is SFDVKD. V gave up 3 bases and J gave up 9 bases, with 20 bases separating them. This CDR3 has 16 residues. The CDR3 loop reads CATSDTRGTGWGEQFF. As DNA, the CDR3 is TGTGCCACCAGTGATACACGAGGAACAGGGTGGGGTGAGCAGTTCTTC.

CDR3: CASRLAVSYNEQFF. The CDR3 nucleotides are TGTGCCAGCAGACTAGCGGTCTCCTACAATGAGCAGTTCTTC. The chain links TRBV28 to TRBJ2-1; 8 nucleotides align to TRBD2. V trimming: 6 bases; J trimming: 0 bases; junction bases outside the gene matches: 1. The CDR3 sequence is 14 residues long. CDR1 and CDR2 from the germline V gene are MDHEN and SYDVKM.